This TCR beta chain was documented in a study of T cell responses to AZD1222 COVID-19 vaccine (dated by TCRdb to the early 2020s). The study in broad terms: TCR sequencing covered some 250 trial participants: around 210 given two doses of AZD1222 and 26 given two doses of MenACWY control vaccine. Trial participants were enrolled by age into 18-55, 56-69 and 70-plus year subgroups, with 148, 28 and 57 TCR-sequenced participants respectively. Points the paper makes about the study in general: Because no day 14 peak-response samples were available, the repertoires could be characterized only after the peak T cell response. Participants were mostly white British, with more females than males. The authors suggested clonal diversity may have been underestimated. Reportedly, almost half of the unique spike-specific TCRs recognized epitopes lying outside the regions that are mutated in the B.1.351 and B.1.1.7 variants. Conclusions about previously exposed vaccinees are limited because only six or seven AZD1222 recipients were SARS-CoV-2 seropositive at baseline. After two AZD1222 doses, spike-specific TCR breadth and depth were significantly higher than at day 0 and than in MenACWY recipients. The 56-69-year group was small, and its depth increase did not reach significance, likely because of low power. CD4 TCRs associated with the vaccine covered the entire spike protein, and the dominant responses were in regions 160-218 and 743-854.

The CDR3 regions of human TCRbeta chains were subjected to immunosequencing. In the original analysis: Repertoire TCRs were matched against a reference library of SARS-CoV-2-specific TCRs generated with the MIRA antigen-specificity platform. Breadth was defined as the fraction of unique TCRs that were SARS-CoV-2-associated, and depth was defined as the fraction of total T cells that were SARS-CoV-2-associated. Using the MIRA data, each spike-specific TCR was assigned both to the spike region to which the TCR was reactive and to a CD4 or CD8 class. Log10-transformed breadth and depth values were compared by one-way ANOVA with Sidak's multiple comparisons tests. In TCRdb, the immuneACCESS table is reduced to in-frame sequences with V and J assigned. These tables do not hold every clone; where another copy was compared, an unresolved V gene accounts for under half, and the others remain unexplained. V and J calls and clone size come straight from that table; D and trimming were deduced from the DNA. Present in this sample are more than 120,000 clones, approximately 91% of which were seen just once. The top ten clones comprise about 4.9% of the sample.

What the time point label conveys for this sample: about 28 days (+/-7) after the second vaccine dose. The sample's treatment or condition, from its label and the paper: meningococcal conjugate vaccine given as trial control. Vaccinee samples were obtained from the UK trials COV001 and COV002, which included a single-blind randomized controlled phase 2/3 trial of AZD1222 (ChAdOx1 nCoV-19) in healthy adults. Trial participant PBMC samples were collected at day 0 and day 28 after the second dose for TCRbeta chain sequencing. Turning to this clone: There is no known antigen for this receptor. Base qualities are not recorded, but no much larger clone differs from it by a single base.

The sample consisted of peripheral blood, taken 28 days after the second dose of the MenACWY control vaccine. This TCR came from an adult who received the MenACWY meningococcal vaccine as a control.

The base sequence is TGCGCCAGCAGCATAGGACTAGGCCAAGAGACCCAGTACTTC. It translates as CASSIGLGQETQYF. The rearranged chain carries TRBV5-1 and TRBJ2-5, with 7 bases aligning to TRBD2. V loses 4 bases at its end and J loses 1 base; junction bases beyond the gene matches: 4. CDR1 and CDR2 are read off the germline V gene as SGHRS and YFSETQ. The CDR3, cysteine through phenylalanine, is 14 amino acids long. Only CDR3 DNA is held: 42 bases, read in frame from base 1.